This T cell receptor (beta chain) was documented in a study of blood T cell repertoires in COVID-19. The overall study: Acute and convalescent COVID-19 samples came from the United States, Italy and Spain. In each case, the material was cDNA or gDNA derived from T cells, B-cell-depleted T cells, or PBMCs.

Source study methods: Reference gene primers were amplified, and this amplification served to estimate nucleated cell counts. TCRdb's table, derived via immunoSEQ multiplex PCR, lists solely in-frame clones and lacks some. That table furnishes V, J and clone size, whereas the DNA furnished D and trimming. The table has more than 120,000 clones, about 87% seen once. The germline V gene encodes CDR1 SGHAT and CDR2 FQNNGV. The CDR3 has 15 amino acids. Trimming took 1 base from V and 5 from J, leaving 11 bases between them. This clone came up once. This TCR came from a human donor in a cohort sampled during active COVID-19. The rearrangement links TRBV11-2 to TRBJ2-2, with D unresolved. The sample consisted of peripheral blood. The CDR3 sequence: CASSLVVGATGELFF. As DNA, the CDR3 is TGTGCCAGCAGCTTAGTGGTGGGCGCAACCGGGGAGCTGTTTTTT.